Shown below are 25 T cell receptor beta chains from a single sample sequenced in a study of T cell responses to AZD1222 COVID-19 vaccine. TCRdb's table, derived via immunoSEQ multiplex PCR, lists solely in-frame clones and lacks some. The sample shows around 130,000 clones, over 85% of them seen only once. Sequenced material: peripheral blood, taken on day 0 of AZD1222 vaccination. The receptors derive from an adult in good health.

V gene TRBV2 combines with J gene TRBJ2-1; D uncertain. The CDR3 has 11 residues. Germline-derived CDR1 and CDR2 are SNHLY and FYNNEI. V was pared by 6 bases and J by 10 bases, with 10 bases between. CDR3 loop: CASRYAPEQFF. In DNA form, the CDR3 reads TGTGCCAGCAGATACGCACCAGAGCAGTTCTTC.

This chain links TRBV28 with TRBJ1-3; perhaps TRBD1 as D (6 bases). The CDR3 extends over 14 amino acids. Trimming left V 6 bases short and J 0 bases short, with 9 bases between. Germline V CDR1 and CDR2: MDHEN, SYDVKM. CDR3 amino acids: CASRLQGSGNTIYF. In nucleotides, the CDR3 is TGTGCCAGCAGATTACAGGGCTCTGGAAACACCATATATTTT. The full variable domain, rest sourced from reference TRBV28 and TRBJ1-3, is DVKVTQSSRYLVKRTGEKVFLECVQDMDHENMFWYRQDPGLGLRLIYFSYDVKMKEKGDIPEGYSVSREKKERFSLILESASTNQTSMYLCASRLQGSGNTIYFGEGSWLTVV.

In this sample, this clone turned up a few times. The chain is built from TRBV15 and TRBJ1-5; perhaps TRBD1 as D (5 bases). The ends were cut back, 4 bases at V and 2 bases at J, with 12 bases in the middle. CDR1 is LNHNV and CDR2 is YYDKDF in the germline V gene (reference sequence). This CDR3 comprises 15 residues. CDR3 loop: CATSKGLGGNQPQHF. The CDR3 DNA reads TGTGCCACCAGCAAGGGGTTAGGGGGCAATCAGCCCCAGCATTTT.

In DNA, the CDR3 is TGTGCCAGCTCACCCTCCGGGCCTCGGCTCCTCTATGGCTACACCTTC. It encodes CASSPSGPRLLYGYTF. The V call is TRBV18, the J call TRBJ1-2; no firm D call. Germline V lookup: CDR1 KGHSH, CDR2 LQKENI. Trimming cost V 3 bases and J 4 bases, with 18 bases left between them. CDR3 length equals 16 residues.

V usage is TRBV6-5 and J usage is TRBJ1-5; 9 bases line up with TRBD1. Germline values: CDR1 MNHEY, CDR2 SVGAGI. The trim removed 7 bases at V and 4 bases at J, leaving 8 bases unmatched. The CDR3 has 15 residues. CDR3 bases: TGTGCCAGCAAGCCCGGGACAGGGTTTAATCAGCCCCAGCATTTT. Its protein is CASKPGTGFNQPQHF.

V is TRBV27 and J is TRBJ2-3; the D call may be TRBD1 or TRBD2 (6 bases each). V was trimmed by 6 bases and J by 2 bases, leaving 36 bases between them. Germline-derived CDR1 and CDR2 are MNHEY and SMNVEV (reference sequence). The CDR3 length is 22 residues. This CDR3 is CASSPGRGAGSTSSTYTDTQYF. CDR3 nucleotide sequence: TGTGCCAGCAGCCCGGGAAGGGGGGCGGGATCGACATCCTCCACCTACACAGATACGCAGTATTTT.

The chain has TRBV28 and TRBJ2-3; 7 nucleotides agree with TRBD2. V gave up 3 bases and J gave up 5 bases; unmatched junction bases: 8. CDR3 length: 15 residues. Germline loops: CDR1 MDHEN, CDR2 SYDVKM. CDR3 DNA sequence: TGTGCCAGCAGTTTTATGGCTAGCGGACTAGATACGCAGTATTTT. Protein: CASSFMASGLDTQYF.

The chain employs TRBV13 and TRBJ2-3; D uncertain. Trimming stripped 5 bases from V and 2 bases from J, with 14 bases between. The CDR3 runs 15 residues. Germline V gives CDR1 PRHDT, CDR2 FYEKMQ (reference sequence). The CDR3 DNA is TGTGCCAGCAGCCCGAACGGGTTCCTCACAGATACGCAGTATTTT. It is translated as CASSPNGFLTDTQYF.

The table lists this clone with a count of one. V gene TRBV28 combines with J gene TRBJ1-1; D might be TRBD1 (6 bases). CDR1 and CDR2 (germline): MDHEN, SYDVKM. Between the trimmed V and J ends, which lost 5 bases and 4 bases, there was a span of 17 bases. This CDR3 spans 15 amino acids. The CDR3 DNA reads TGTGCCAGCAGTCACCCGGGACCCAGGGGCACTGAAGCTTTCTTT. Its translation is CASSHPGPRGTEAFF.

This chain joins TRBV6-2 or TRBV6-3 and TRBJ1-1; D not resolved. Between the trimmed V and J ends, which lost 6 bases and 7 bases, there was a span of 15 bases. Germline-derived CDR1 and CDR2 are MNHEY and SVGEGT. CDR3 length: 13 amino acids. The DNA for the CDR3 is TGTGCCAGCAGCAAAGGTCTCTTTAATGAAGCTTTCTTT. As protein: CASSKGLFNEAFF.

This chain connects TRBV30 to TRBJ1-2; D is undetermined. Trimming shortened V by 2 bases and J by 7 bases, and 11 bases separated the two germline ends. CDR1 GTSNPN and CDR2 SVGIG come from the germline V gene (reference sequence). The CDR3 loop spans 12 amino acids. The CDR3 is CAWSSSPVGYTF. CDR3 bases: TGTGCCTGGAGTTCCAGCCCTGTTGGCTACACCTTC.

The rearrangement uses TRBV3-1 (or the pseudogene TRBV3-2) and TRBJ2-7; either TRBD1 or TRBD2 may fit D (6 bases each). V lost 3 bases, J lost 2 bases, and 8 bases lay in between. CDR1 is LGHDT and CDR2 is YNNKEL in the germline V gene (reference sequence). The CDR3 sequence is 13 residues long. CDR3 nucleotides: TGTGCCAGCAGCCAGGGGGGCGCCTACGAGCAGTACTTC. Its translation: CASSQGGAYEQYF.

A single count supports this clone. This rearrangement joins TRBV10-2 to TRBJ1-4, with 10 bases aligning to TRBD1. The germline V gene has CDR1 WSHSY and CDR2 SAAADI. The V segment lost 7 bases and the J segment 3 bases; nucleotides outside the gene matches: 8. The CDR3 runs to 16 residues. The CDR3 sequence is CASKTDRGRSNEKLFF. Here the CDR3 DNA reads TGCGCCAGCAAGACGGACAGGGGGAGGTCTAATGAAAAACTGTTTTTT.

CDR3 loop: CASSQATGQLTYEQYF. CDR3 nucleotides: TGTGCCAGCAGCCAAGCAACGGGACAACTAACCTACGAGCAGTACTTC. The gene calls are TRBV4-2 and TRBJ2-7; maybe TRBD1 (6 bases). The germline gives CDR1 LGHNA, CDR2 YNFKEQ. The CDR3 has 16 residues. V was pared by 1 base and J by 2 bases, with 15 bases between.

This chain joins TRBV10-3 and TRBJ2-7, with 8 bases identical to TRBD1. Per the germline V gene, CDR1 is ENHRY and CDR2 is SYGVKD. Trimming took 5 bases from V and 5 from J; bases not matched to a gene: 11. This CDR3 spans 15 amino acids. The CDR3 sequence: CAISPRVDRAHEQYF. The CDR3 DNA sequence: TGTGCCATCAGTCCCCGTGTGGACAGGGCCCACGAGCAGTACTTC.

The V gene is TRBV27, the J gene TRBJ2-2; tentatively, D is TRBD2 (5 bases). The germline CDR1 and CDR2 sequences are MNHEY and SMNVEV (reference sequence). The length of the CDR3 is 13 residues. The V end was cut by 5 bases, the J end by 1 base, with 5 bases between. This CDR3 is CASSSGNTGELFF. The CDR3 DNA reads TGTGCCAGCAGTAGCGGGAACACCGGGGAGCTGTTTTTT.

The J gene is TRBJ1-3, the V gene TRBV27; 8 bases align to TRBD1. The CDR3 totals 17 residues. Germline loops: CDR1 MNHEY, CDR2 SMNVEV (reference sequence). J lost 4 bases, V lost 4 bases, and 12 bases had no gene match. In DNA form, the CDR3 reads TGTGCCAGCAGTTCCTTAACGACAGGGGCATACGGAAACACCATATATTTT. Protein: CASSSLTTGAYGNTIYF.

The count of this clone is one. This chain connects TRBV15 to TRBJ1-2; maybe TRBD1 (5 bases). The CDR3 covers 14 residues. Trimming removed 8 bases from V and 3 bases from J, with 16 bases in between. Germline V gene lookup returns CDR1 LNHNV and CDR2 YYDKDF (reference sequence). In DNA, the CDR3 is TGTGCCACCCCGACAGCGGGAACTGACTATGGCTACACCTTC. It encodes CATPTAGTDYGYTF.

The chain recombines TRBV27 with TRBJ1-4; 7 bases are a match to TRBD1. Germline V gene lookup returns CDR1 MNHEY and CDR2 SMNVEV (reference sequence). V lost 3 bases, J lost 8 bases, and 15 bases stayed unmatched. The CDR3 loop spans 17 amino acids. This chain's CDR3 is CASSFRQGGTAREKLFF. The DNA of the CDR3 is TGTGCCAGCAGTTTCCGACAGGGAGGTACAGCGCGGGAAAAACTGTTTTTT. Complete variable domain (other parts from reference TRBV27 and TRBJ1-4): EAQVTQNPRYLITVTGKKLTVTCSQNMNHEYMSWYRQDPGLGLRQIYYSMNVEVTDKGDVPEGYKVSRKEKRNFPLILESPSPNQTSLYFCASSFRQGGTAREKLFFGSGTQLSVL.

The chain links TRBV18 to TRBJ1-2; TRBD1 matches 7 bases. The CDR3 covers 13 residues. Trimming at V came to 5 bases and at J to 2 bases, leaving 2 bases not matched to a gene. Per germline, CDR1 KGHSH and CDR2 LQKENI. Here the CDR3 reads CASSRDRNYGYTF. Here the CDR3 DNA reads TGTGCCAGCTCAAGGGACAGAAACTATGGCTACACCTTC.

In its sample, this clone was seen a few times. The chain is built from TRBV21-1 and TRBJ1-1; the D call of TRBD1 is as the table states it, not checked on the DNA. TRBV21-1 constitutes a pseudogene. The CDR3 length is 22 residues. The CDR3 sequence is CASSKRPVHFSPGQGANTEAFF. CDR3 coding DNA: TGTGCCAGCAGCAAAAGGCCCGTGCATTTCTCACCGGGACAGGGGGCCAACACTGAAGCTTTCTTT.

The chain combines TRBV7-3 with TRBJ2-7, with D unclear. The CDR3 has 18 residues. V lost 5 bases to trimming and J lost 0 bases, with 23 bases between them. From germline, CDR1 is SGHTA and CDR2 FQGTGA. CDR3 amino acids: CASSRVGGHKDSSYEQYF. The CDR3, as DNA: TGTGCCAGCAGCCGCGTCGGTGGGCATAAGGATTCCTCCTACGAGCAGTACTTC.

This chain links TRBV19 with TRBJ2-5; 11 bases agree with TRBD1. The germline CDR1 and CDR2 sequences are LNHDA and SQIVND (reference sequence). This CDR3 spans 14 amino acids. Trimming removed 5 bases from V and 5 bases from J; junction bases left unmatched: 4. In DNA form, the CDR3 reads TGTGCCAGTAGTGGACAGGGGGCGATGGAGACCCAGTACTTC. Amino acids: CASSGQGAMETQYF.

This sequence joins TRBV5-8 and TRBJ1-4; 7 bases are shared with TRBD1. Germline assignment: CDR1 SGHTS and CDR2 YDEGEE. The ends lost 4 bases at V and 4 bases at J; junction bases unmatched: 7. The CDR3 is 15 residues long. CDR3: CASSQTGALNEKLFF. For the CDR3, the DNA is TGTGCCAGCAGCCAAACAGGGGCCCTTAATGAAAAACTGTTTTTT.

The chain links TRBV7-9 to TRBJ2-3; 11 positions match TRBD2. Trimming took 4 bases from V and 6 from J; bases not matched to a gene: 3. The CDR3 runs to 14 residues. The germline V gene has CDR1 SEHNR and CDR2 FQNEAQ (reference sequence). The CDR3 sequence: CASSSLAGADTQYF. DNA of the CDR3: TGTGCCAGCAGCTCACTAGCGGGAGCGGATACGCAGTATTTT. The variable domain in full, with the rest retrieved from reference TRBV7-9 and TRBJ2-3, is DTGVSQNPRHKITKRGQNVTFRCDPISEHNRLYWYRQTLGQGPEFLTYFQNEAQLEKSRLLSDRFSAERPKGSFSTLEIQRTEQGDSAMYLCASSSLAGADTQYFGPGTRLTVL.